This TCR beta chain was sequenced in a study of blood T cell repertoires in COVID-19. Overall study context: Acute and convalescent COVID-19 specimens originated in the United States, Italy and Spain.

This clone occurred a few times. In the source study's methods: Estimation of nucleated cell counts relied on the amplification of reference gene primers. Profiling relied on immunoSEQ multiplex PCR, and the TCRdb table lists in-frame clones only, not all of them. From that table come the V and J calls and clone size; the DNA was used to work out D and trimming. The sample records 150,000 to 200,000 clones, 70% to 85% being singletons. CDR1 MNHNS and CDR2 SASEGT come from the germline V gene. The V segment lost 0 bases and the J segment 4 bases; nucleotides outside the gene matches: 1. CDR3 length: 15 residues.

The clonotype was recovered from a man aged 45-65 years who had recovered from COVID-19. The sample comprised peripheral blood. V is TRBV6-1 and J is TRBJ2-3, with 10 bases lining up with TRBD2. The CDR3 coding sequence is TGTGCCAGCAGTGAAGCAGCGGGAGGGCCAGATACGCAGTATTTT. It encodes CASSEAAGGPDTQYF.